This entry is about one T cell receptor beta chain. It was with a sample-barcoded 5' primer and a J-beta primer mix that a second PCR of roughly 7 to 12 cycles was run. In TCRdb, the 5' RACE reads were re-called with MiXCR into one record per CDR3 protein. The top ten clones hold about 20% of a sample with about 800,000 distinct CDR3 sequences, roughly 64% of them seen once. The data were taken from a study of blood T cells in healthy people across ages. The sequenced sample was blood. This TCR was sampled from a man in his thirties or forties in good health.

The CDR3 here is CASSLDPSDYEQYF. CDR3 bases: TGCGCCAGCAGCTTGGACCCCAGTGACTACGAGCAGTACTTC. The chain couples TRBV5-1 to TRBJ2-7; D remains unclear. V lost 0 bases, J lost 3 bases, and 10 bases lay in between. The CDR3 consists of 14 residues. Germline V gene sequence: CDR1 SGHRS, CDR2 YFSETQ. Filled out from reference TRBV5-1 and TRBJ2-7, the complete variable domain reads KAGVTQTPRYLIKTRGQQVTLSCSPISGHRSVSWYQQTPGQGLQFLFEYFSETQRNKGNFPGRFSGRQFSNSRSEMNVSTLELGDSALYLCASSLDPSDYEQYFGPGTRLTVT.